This entry lists 13 T cell receptor beta chains sequenced from one sample in a study of cytomegalovirus exposure and HLA in healthy donors. PCR employed 60 Vbeta and 13 Jbeta primers. The data were produced by immunoSEQ multiplex PCR, yet TCRdb's version contains in-frame clones alone and is incomplete. The table shows about 200,000 clones, with about four fifths occurring only once. Material: PBMCs. These receptors all stem from a man aged 35 to 55 in good health and CMV-seropositive.

The chain couples TRBV14 to TRBJ1-4; a possible D gene is TRBD1 (6 bases). Germline CDR1 SGHDN, CDR2 FVKESK. This CDR3 contains 14 residues. Trimming cost V 4 bases and J 8 bases, with 14 bases left between them. The CDR3 here is CASSRGGEDEKLFF. CDR3 sequence (DNA): TGTGCCAGCAGCCGAGGGGGGGAAGACGAAAAACTGTTTTTT.

This chain joins TRBV4-3 and TRBJ1-6; perhaps TRBD1 as D (6 bases). The CDR3 sequence is 18 residues long. Per the germline V gene, CDR1 is LGHNA and CDR2 is YSLEER. Trimming removed 3 bases from V and 0 bases from J, with 15 bases in between. CDR3 amino acids: CASSQLGGQSSYNSPLHF. The CDR3 nucleotides are TGCGCCAGCAGCCAGCTAGGAGGACAGAGCTCCTATAATTCACCCCTCCACTTT.

V usage is TRBV19 and J usage is TRBJ2-7; 7 positions agree with TRBD1. With V trimmed by 0 bases and J by 3 bases, 5 bases remained unmatched. From germline, CDR1 is LNHDA and CDR2 SQIVND (reference sequence). This CDR3 is 15 amino acids long. CDR3 amino acids: CASSIETGRFYEQYF. Written as DNA, the CDR3 is TGTGCCAGTAGTATAGAGACAGGGCGATTCTACGAGCAGTACTTC.

J is TRBJ2-7 and V is TRBV5-4, with D possibly TRBD2 on 6 matching bases. V was clipped by 1 base and J by 5 bases, with 10 bases between them. Germline assignment: CDR1 SGHNT and CDR2 YYREEE (reference sequence). The CDR3 contains 13 residues. The CDR3 here is CASSLRLGHEQYF. In nucleotides, the CDR3 is TGTGCCAGCAGCTTGAGACTAGGTCACGAGCAGTACTTC.

The CDR3 loop is CASSGVTGSPSSGNTIYF. CDR3 nucleotide sequence: TGTGCCAGCAGCGGGGTAACAGGATCGCCCTCCTCTGGAAACACCATATATTTT. The V and J genes are TRBV5-4 and TRBJ1-3; weak D call: TRBD1 (5 bases). The CDR3 spans 18 residues. Germline loops: CDR1 SGHNT, CDR2 YYREEE (reference sequence). V was cut by 4 bases and J by 0 bases, with 20 bases left in between. The complete variable domain, with remaining parts taken from reference TRBV5-4 and TRBJ1-3, reads ETGVTQSPTHLIKTRGQQVTLRCSSQSGHNTVSWYQQALGQGPQFIFQYYREEENGRGNFPPRFSGLQFPNYSSELNVNALELDDSALYLCASSGVTGSPSSGNTIYFGEGSWLTVV.

This chain uses TRBV28 with TRBJ2-7, with 7 bases lining up with TRBD1. V gave up 4 bases and J gave up 7 bases; unmatched junction bases: 4. This CDR3 comprises 12 residues. Germline V CDR1 and CDR2: MDHEN, SYDVKM. The CDR3 here is CASSSGTDEQYF. In DNA form, the CDR3 reads TGTGCCAGCAGTTCCGGGACAGATGAGCAGTACTTC.

The CDR3 DNA sequence: TGCGCCAGCAGCTTGGACAGCCCCAACTCCTACGAGCAGTACTTC. The encoded protein is CASSLDSPNSYEQYF. The chain has TRBV5-1 and TRBJ2-7; D ambiguous. V dropped 0 bases and J dropped 0 bases, with 10 bases sitting between them. This CDR3 comprises 15 residues. Germline CDR1 SGHRS, CDR2 YFSETQ.

This chain connects TRBV21-1 to TRBJ2-7; the table assigns TRBD1, which was not confirmed against the DNA. TRBV21-1 is deemed a pseudogene. The CDR3 loop spans 14 amino acids. CDR3 in amino acids: CASSGPSRSYEQYF. The CDR3 region has the DNA TGTGCCAGCAGTGGGCCCAGTCGCTCCTACGAGCAGTACTTC.

The V gene is TRBV5-1, the J gene TRBJ2-3, with a weak D call TRBD2 (5 bases). The ends were cut back, 3 bases at V and 9 bases at J, with 17 bases in the middle. This CDR3 contains 14 residues. Germline values: CDR1 SGHRS, CDR2 YFSETQ. CDR3 protein: CASSSPGSPETQYF. DNA of the CDR3: TGCGCCAGCAGCTCCCCGGGGTCCCCCGAAACGCAGTATTTT.

The chain employs TRBV6-5 and TRBJ1-5; D perhaps matches TRBD1 (6 bases). Germline CDR1 and CDR2: MNHEY and SVGAGI. The V and J ends lost 4 bases and 9 bases respectively, with 19 bases between them. CDR3 length equals 15 residues. Here the CDR3 reads CASSSQHRVPWPQHF. CDR3 nucleotide sequence: TGTGCCAGCAGTTCCCAACACAGGGTCCCTTGGCCCCAGCATTTT.

The chain combines TRBV28 with TRBJ1-2; D is unclear. V dropped 4 bases and J dropped 3 bases, with 15 bases sitting between them. The CDR3 consists of 15 residues. Germline CDR1 MDHEN, CDR2 SYDVKM. Written as DNA, the CDR3 is TGTGCCAGCAGTTCTCGAGGAGGCACAGACTATGGCTACACCTTC. Its translation: CASSSRGGTDYGYTF.

The chain combines TRBV9 with TRBJ2-3, with D unclear. The CDR3 has 14 residues. CDR1 and CDR2 (germline): SGDLS, YYNGEE. The V end was cut by 0 bases, the J end by 6 bases, with 11 bases between. DNA of the CDR3: TGTGCCAGCAGCGTAGGTCAAGCCGCGGATACGCAGTATTTT. Protein sequence: CASSVGQAADTQYF.

The V and J genes are TRBV28 and TRBJ1-2; the D is unclear. Germline V lookup: CDR1 MDHEN, CDR2 SYDVKM. The germline V and J ends were trimmed by 1 base and 4 bases, with 10 bases remaining between them. This CDR3 is 14 amino acids long. This chain's CDR3 is CASSLLLSGYGYTF. DNA of the CDR3: TGTGCCAGCAGTTTATTACTTAGCGGCTATGGCTACACCTTC.